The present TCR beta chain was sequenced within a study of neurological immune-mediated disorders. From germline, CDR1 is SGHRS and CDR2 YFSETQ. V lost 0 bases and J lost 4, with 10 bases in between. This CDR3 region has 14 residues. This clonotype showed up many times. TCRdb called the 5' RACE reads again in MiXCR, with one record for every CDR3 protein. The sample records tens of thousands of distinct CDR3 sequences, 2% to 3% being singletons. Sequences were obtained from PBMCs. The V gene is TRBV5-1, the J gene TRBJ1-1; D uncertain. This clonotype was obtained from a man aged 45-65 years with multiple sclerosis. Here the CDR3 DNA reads TGCGCCAGCAGCTTGGAACCACTAGGCACTGAAGCTTTCTTT. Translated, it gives CASSLEPLGTEAFF.